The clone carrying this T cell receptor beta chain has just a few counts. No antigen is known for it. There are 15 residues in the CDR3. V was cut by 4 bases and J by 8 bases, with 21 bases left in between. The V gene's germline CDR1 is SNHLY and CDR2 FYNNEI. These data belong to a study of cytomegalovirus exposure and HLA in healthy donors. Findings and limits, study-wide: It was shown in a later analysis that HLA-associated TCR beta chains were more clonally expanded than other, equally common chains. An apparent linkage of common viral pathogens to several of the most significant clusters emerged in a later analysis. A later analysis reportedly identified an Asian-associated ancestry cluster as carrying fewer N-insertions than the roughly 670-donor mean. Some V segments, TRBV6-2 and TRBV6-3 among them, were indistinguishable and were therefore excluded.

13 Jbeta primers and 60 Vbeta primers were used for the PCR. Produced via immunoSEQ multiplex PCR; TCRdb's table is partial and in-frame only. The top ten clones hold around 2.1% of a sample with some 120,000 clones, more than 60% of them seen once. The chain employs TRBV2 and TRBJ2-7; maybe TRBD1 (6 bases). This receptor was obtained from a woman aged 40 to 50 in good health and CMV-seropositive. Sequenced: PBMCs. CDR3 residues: CASSADSGQKFKQYF. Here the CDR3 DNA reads TGTGCCAGCAGTGCAGACAGCGGACAGAAATTTAAGCAGTACTTC.